This passage covers 30 T cell receptor beta chains from one sample sequenced in a study of beta chain features in type 1 diabetes. Sequenced material consisted of expressed TCRB transcripts (all of the isolated RNA was reverse transcribed). Profiling relied on immunoSEQ multiplex PCR, and the TCRdb table lists in-frame clones only, not all of them. The sample has about 340,000 clones; about 13% are singletons. The antigens of these receptors remain unknown. Notes on the study in general: Among all four CD4+ subsets, Type 1 diabetes patients had TCRB CDR3s that were moderately but significantly shorter.

The sample taken for sequencing was naive CD4+ T cells from blood. Receptor source: a woman between 18 and 29 years old with type 1 diabetes.

In its sample, this clone was seen a few times. The genes are TRBV19 and TRBJ1-2; tentative D call: TRBD1 (6 bases). The CDR3 is 15 amino acids. Trimming pared 3 bases from V and 0 bases from J, leaving 11 bases between. Germline CDR1 is LNHDA and CDR2 is SQIVND (reference sequence). CDR3 amino acids: CASSISWTANYGYTF. DNA for the CDR3: TGTGCCAGTAGTATTAGCTGGACAGCTAACTATGGCTACACCTTC.

This chain uses TRBV7-2 with TRBJ1-1; D not resolved. Trimming cost V 2 bases and J 6 bases, with 13 bases left between them. This CDR3 is built from 14 residues. From germline, CDR1 is SGHTA and CDR2 FQGNSA. The CDR3 loop reads CASSLTPGGPEAFF. The CDR3 bases are TGTGCCAGCAGCTTAACCCCAGGAGGGCCTGAAGCTTTCTTT. Using reference TRBV7-2 and TRBJ1-1 for the parts outside the CDR3, the full variable domain is GAGVSQSPSNKVTEKGKDVELRCDPISGHTALYWYRQSLGQGLEFLIYFQGNSAPDKSGLPSDRFSAERTGGSVSTLTIQRTQQEDSAVYLCASSLTPGGPEAFFGQGTRLTVV.

This clone occurred a few times. The genes are TRBV29-1 and TRBJ2-7; 11 nucleotides align to TRBD2. Losses at the gene ends were 4 bases for V and 2 bases for J; bases not matched to a gene: 10. The CDR3 covers 16 residues. Looked up from germline, CDR1 is SQVTM and CDR2 is ANQGSEA. The CDR3 nucleotides are TGCAGCGTTGGCCCCTCGCTAGCGGGGGGTCCCTACGAGCAGTACTTC. Translation gives CSVGPSLAGGPYEQYF.

This clone has only a few counts. The chain joins TRBV5-1 to TRBJ2-7; 10 bases align to TRBD1. The germline gives CDR1 SGHRS, CDR2 YFSETQ. The CDR3 covers 15 residues. The V segment lost 3 bases and the J segment 5 bases; nucleotides outside the gene matches: 8. DNA of the CDR3: TGCGCCAGCAGCTCGGCTCCCGGGACAGGGGACGAGCAGTACTTC. Translation: CASSSAPGTGDEQYF.

This clone came up many times. Other DNA sequences in this sample translate to the same CDR3. V is TRBV15 and J is TRBJ2-7, with D possibly TRBD2 on 5 matching bases. The CDR3 sequence is 13 residues long. V lost 0 bases and J lost 4, with 7 bases in between. CDR1 LNHNV and CDR2 YYDKDF come from the germline V gene (reference sequence). CDR3 residues: CATSRDPGYEQYF. The CDR3 coding sequence is TGTGCCACCAGCAGAGATCCGGGGTACGAGCAGTACTTC. Variable domain in full (rest from reference TRBV15 and TRBJ2-7): DAMVIQNPRYQVTQFGKPVTLSCSQTLNHNVMYWYQQKSSQAPKLLFHYYDKDFNNEADTPDNFQSRRPNTSFCFLDIRSPGLGDTAMYLCATSRDPGYEQYFGPGTRLTVT.

In its sample, this clone was seen a few times. This sequence joins TRBV27 and TRBJ1-1; 7 nucleotides match TRBD1. The V segment lost 0 bases and the J segment 6 bases; nucleotides outside the gene matches: 1. CDR1 MNHEY and CDR2 SMNVEV come from the germline V gene (reference sequence). The CDR3 contains 13 residues. This chain's CDR3 is CASSLSDRAEAFF. CDR3 bases: TGTGCCAGCAGTTTATCCGACAGGGCTGAAGCTTTCTTT.

In this sample, this clone turned up a few times. The rearrangement uses TRBV30 and TRBJ2-1; 9 bases line up with TRBD2. The V gene end was trimmed by 1 base and the J gene end by 6 bases; junction bases not matched to a gene: 7. The CDR3 extends over 15 amino acids. Germline CDR1 reads GTSNPN; CDR2 reads SVGIG (reference sequence). Here the CDR3 reads CAWSGIAGVGNEQFF. In DNA form, the CDR3 reads TGTGCCTGGAGTGGCATAGCGGGAGTAGGCAATGAGCAGTTCTTC. Combining the CDR3 with reference TRBV30 and TRBJ2-1 gives the whole variable domain SQTIHQWPATLVQPVGSPLSLECTVEGTSNPNLYWYRQAAGRGLQLLFYSVGIGQISSEVPQNLSASRPQDRQFILSSKKLLLSDSGFYLCAWSGIAGVGNEQFFGPGTRLTVL.

The chain recombines TRBV9 with TRBJ2-1; maybe TRBD2 (5 bases). Germline-derived CDR1 and CDR2 are SGDLS and YYNGEE. The CDR3 runs 15 residues. The V end lost 0 bases, the J end lost 11 bases, and 18 bases lay between the germline ends. The CDR3 DNA sequence: TGTGCCAGCAGCGTAGGGGCGGGCGCCTTCGGCCAGCAGTTCTTC. It is translated as CASSVGAGAFGQQFF.

This clone occurred a few times. The chain joins TRBV18 to TRBJ2-4; 7 bases map to TRBD2. Germline assignment: CDR1 KGHSH and CDR2 LQKENI. CDR3 size: 17 residues. The trim removed 3 bases at V and 7 bases at J, leaving 15 bases unmatched. CDR3 region: CASSPNPGLGGINIQYF. The CDR3 DNA sequence: TGTGCCAGCTCACCGAACCCTGGACTAGGAGGGATTAACATTCAGTACTTC. The complete variable domain, with remaining parts taken from reference TRBV18 and TRBJ2-4, reads NAGVMQNPRHLVRRRGQEARLRCSPMKGHSHVYWYRQLPEEGLKFMVYLQKENIIDESGMPKERFSAEFPKEGPSILRIQQVVRGDSAAYFCASSPNPGLGGINIQYFGAGTRLSVL.

The J gene is TRBJ2-3, the V gene TRBV15; D ambiguous. This CDR3 region has 14 residues. V lost 9 bases to trimming and J lost 0 bases, with 13 bases between them. Germline CDR1 is LNHNV and CDR2 is YYDKDF (reference sequence). DNA of the CDR3: TGTGCCACTGGATCTGGCGGCAGCACAGATACGCAGTATTTT. Amino acids: CATGSGGSTDTQYF.

V gene TRBV5-4 combines with J gene TRBJ2-5; perhaps TRBD2 as D (6 bases). Trimming took 1 base from V and 2 from J, leaving 9 bases between them. The germline V gene encodes CDR1 SGHNT and CDR2 YYREEE (reference sequence). The CDR3 length is 14 residues. This chain's CDR3 is CASSLRAGQETQYF. The CDR3, as DNA: TGTGCCAGCAGCTTGCGGGCGGGACAAGAGACCCAGTACTTC.

The CDR3 DNA sequence: TGCAGCGCAGGAGACAGGGGAGTGGGGAACACTGAAGCTTTCTTT. Translating gives CSAGDRGVGNTEAFF. The chain couples TRBV29-1 to TRBJ1-1; TRBD1 matches at 8 bases. This CDR3 has 15 amino acids. Per germline, CDR1 SQVTM and CDR2 ANQGSEA. With 7 bases clipped from V and 1 base from J, the junction kept 11 bases outside the gene matches.

In its sample, this clone was seen a few times. V usage is TRBV9 and J usage is TRBJ2-2; no reliable D call. Germline-derived CDR1 and CDR2 are SGDLS and YYNGEE. This CDR3 is built from 16 residues. V lost 0 bases to trimming and J lost 0 bases, with 9 bases between them. The CDR3 bases are TGTGCCAGCAGCGTAGCTGGCACCGCGAACACCGGGGAGCTGTTTTTT. This translates into CASSVAGTANTGELFF.

This clone has just one count. The chain combines TRBV7-6 with TRBJ2-7; 10 positions agree with TRBD1. Germline CDR1 SGHVS, CDR2 FNYEAQ. There are 15 residues in the CDR3. V gave up 5 bases and J gave up 4 bases; unmatched junction bases: 8. The CDR3 nucleotides read TGTGCCAGCAGCCCGCAGGGACAGGGGTCGTACGAGCAGTACTTC. Translated, it gives CASSPQGQGSYEQYF.

This clone was observed a few times. The rearrangement uses TRBV15 and TRBJ2-5; 14 nucleotides agree with TRBD2. In germline, CDR1 is LNHNV, CDR2 YYDKDF (reference sequence). V lost 0 bases, J lost 6 bases, and 12 bases stayed unmatched. The CDR3 covers 19 residues. Here the CDR3 reads CATSREDGTSGSLLKTQYF. Here the CDR3 DNA reads TGTGCCACCAGCAGAGAGGACGGGACTAGCGGGAGTTTATTGAAGACCCAGTACTTC.

The gene calls are TRBV4-2 and TRBJ1-5; D possibly corresponds to TRBD1 (6 bases). V was pared by 0 bases and J by 9 bases, with 21 bases between. The CDR3 loop spans 17 amino acids. Germline V gene data show CDR1 as LGHNA and CDR2 as YNFKEQ. For the CDR3, the DNA is TGTGCCAGCAGCCAAGATTTTGGGGGGGCCGGGAGTCGGCCCCAGCATTTT. Its protein product is CASSQDFGGAGSRPQHF.

This clone occurred a few times. V usage is TRBV7-9 and J usage is TRBJ1-2, with a possible D match to TRBD1 (6 bases). V gave up 1 base and J gave up 2 bases, with 14 bases separating them. The CDR3 runs to 16 residues. The germline CDR1 and CDR2 sequences are SEHNR and FQNEAQ (reference sequence). Here the CDR3 reads CASSLDPRTANYGYTF. The CDR3 nucleotides read TGTGCCAGCAGCTTAGATCCCCGGACAGCAAACTATGGCTACACCTTC.

This sequence joins TRBV2 and TRBJ1-2, with TRBD1 identical over 7 bases. The CDR3 extends over 11 amino acids. Germline values: CDR1 SNHLY, CDR2 FYNNEI. The ends lost 7 bases at V and 6 bases at J; junction bases unmatched: 2. The CDR3 nucleotides are TGTGCCAGCATGACAGGGCATGGCTACACCTTC. Protein sequence: CASMTGHGYTF.

The chain joins TRBV30 to TRBJ2-1; 13 bases fit TRBD2. V was pared by 4 bases and J by 3 bases, with 6 bases of the junction left unmatched. The germline V gene encodes CDR1 GTSNPN and CDR2 SVGIG (reference sequence). This CDR3 comprises 16 residues. The CDR3 region is CAWKAGTSGNYNEQFF. CDR3 nucleotides: TGTGCCTGGAAAGCCGGGACTAGCGGGAACTACAATGAGCAGTTCTTC. Full variable domain (outside the CDR3, taken from reference TRBV30 and TRBJ2-1): SQTIHQWPATLVQPVGSPLSLECTVEGTSNPNLYWYRQAAGRGLQLLFYSVGIGQISSEVPQNLSASRPQDRQFILSSKKLLLSDSGFYLCAWKAGTSGNYNEQFFGPGTRLTVL.

This clone was seen only a few times. V usage is TRBV7-2 and J usage is TRBJ2-5; a possible D gene is TRBD1 (5 bases). There are 13 residues in the CDR3. V shed 7 bases and J shed 2 bases, with 11 bases lying between them. Germline CDR1 and CDR2: SGHTA and FQGNSA. The CDR3 protein is CASTTRQQETQYF. In DNA form, the CDR3 reads TGTGCCAGCACCACAAGACAGCAAGAGACCCAGTACTTC. The whole variable domain, remainder taken from reference TRBV7-2 and TRBJ2-5, is GAGVSQSPSNKVTEKGKDVELRCDPISGHTALYWYRQSLGQGLEFLIYFQGNSAPDKSGLPSDRFSAERTGGSVSTLTIQRTQQEDSAVYLCASTTRQQETQYFGPGTRLLVL.

The rearrangement links TRBV5-1 to TRBJ1-1; D is perhaps TRBD1 (5 bases). There are 15 residues in the CDR3. Germline assignment: CDR1 SGHRS and CDR2 YFSETQ. Trimming cost V 0 bases and J 4 bases, with 13 bases left between them. In DNA form, the CDR3 reads TGCGCCAGCAGCTTGGTCAGGGAGGAGACCACTGAAGCTTTCTTT. Its translation: CASSLVREETTEAFF.

This clone appeared a few times. The J gene is TRBJ2-7, the V gene TRBV30, with 9 bases identical to TRBD1. This CDR3 has 15 residues. The J segment lost 4 bases and the V segment lost 4 bases, leaving 11 bases of the junction unmatched. Germline CDR1 reads GTSNPN; CDR2 reads SVGIG (reference sequence). The CDR3 nucleotides are TGTGCCTGGACACTAAAGGGACAGGGAACGTACGAGCAGTACTTC. Amino acid sequence: CAWTLKGQGTYEQYF.

This chain connects TRBV19 to TRBJ2-4; 8 nucleotides line up with TRBD2. CDR3 size: 14 residues. Germline trimming cut 6 bases from V and 3 bases from J; bases unmatched to any gene: 4. CDR1 LNHDA and CDR2 SQIVND come from the germline V gene (reference sequence). The CDR3 protein is CASSPAGVKNIQYF. CDR3 DNA: TGTGCCAGTAGCCCAGCGGGAGTCAAAAACATTCAGTACTTC.

The chain recombines TRBV5-1 with TRBJ2-5, with D possibly being TRBD2 (5 bases). The CDR3 is 14 residues long. CDR1 is SGHRS and CDR2 is YFSETQ in the germline V gene. The germline V and J ends were trimmed by 2 bases and 3 bases, with 11 bases remaining between them. The CDR3 DNA reads as TGCGCCAGCAGCTTCTCCGCCGGGAAAGAGACCCAGTACTTC. Its translation: CASSFSAGKETQYF.

Concerning this clone itself: Other DNA sequences in the same sample also yield this CDR3. V and J are TRBV20-1 and TRBJ2-3; no clear D. The germline CDR1 and CDR2 sequences are DFQATT and SNEGSKA (reference sequence). This CDR3 contains 11 residues. V was shortened by 6 bases and J by 2 bases, with 6 bases between the two germline ends. The CDR3 DNA follows: TGCAGTGCGAGCCTCACAGATACGCAGTATTTT. Translated, it gives CSASLTDTQYF.

V is TRBV5-1 and J is TRBJ2-3, with D possibly being TRBD2 (6 bases). CDR1 and CDR2 (germline): SGHRS, YFSETQ. Trimming took off 3 bases at V and 2 bases at J, with 10 bases between the two ends. The CDR3 is made up of 14 amino acids. The CDR3 coding sequence is TGCGCCAGCAGCTCCCGGGGGACCACAGATACGCAGTATTTT. This encodes CASSSRGTTDTQYF. Full variable domain (outside the CDR3, taken from reference TRBV5-1 and TRBJ2-3): KAGVTQTPRYLIKTRGQQVTLSCSPISGHRSVSWYQQTPGQGLQFLFEYFSETQRNKGNFPGRFSGRQFSNSRSEMNVSTLELGDSALYLCASSSRGTTDTQYFGPGTRLTVL.

This clone was seen only a few times. The chain links TRBV28 to TRBJ2-7, with D maybe TRBD2 (5 bases). The V gene lost 3 bases and the J gene lost 4 bases, with 13 bases spanning the gap. CDR3 size: 14 residues. CDR1 and CDR2 from the germline V gene are MDHEN and SYDVKM. CDR3 in amino acids: CASSFPGLMYEQYF. The CDR3 nucleotides read TGTGCCAGCAGTTTCCCGGGGTTGATGTACGAGCAGTACTTC.

V is TRBV7-9 and J is TRBJ2-3, with 7 positions matching TRBD2. V was pared by 5 bases and J by 0 bases, with 8 bases of the junction left unmatched. CDR1 is SEHNR and CDR2 is FQNEAQ in the germline V gene (reference sequence). The CDR3 length is 16 residues. CDR3 DNA: TGTGCCAGCAGCCGAGGAAGCGGGGCTAGCACAGATACGCAGTATTTT. It encodes CASSRGSGASTDTQYF.

The chain carries TRBV4-3 and TRBJ2-3; 12 positions match TRBD2. Germline CDR1 is LGHNA and CDR2 is YSLEER. V trimming: 1 base; J trimming: 5 bases; junction bases outside the gene matches: 4. There are 16 residues in the CDR3. CDR3 residues: CASSQGTSGTGDTQYF. CDR3 sequence (DNA): TGCGCCAGCAGCCAAGGGACTAGCGGGACTGGAGATACGCAGTATTTT.

This clone has more than one count but fewer than ten. The chain is built from TRBV18 and TRBJ2-5, with a weak D call TRBD2 (5 bases). The V gene lost 1 base and the J gene lost 4 bases, with 10 bases spanning the gap. The CDR3 runs 14 residues. Germline loops: CDR1 KGHSH, CDR2 LQKENI. The CDR3 bases are TGTGCCAGCTCACCACGGTTTGGAGGAGAGACCCAGTACTTC. Its protein product is CASSPRFGGETQYF.